These 18 T cell receptor beta chains were sequenced from one sample in a study of T cell responses to AZD1222 COVID-19 vaccine. TCRdb keeps only in-frame clones here, not all; method: immunoSEQ multiplex PCR. This table has roughly 80,000 clones, more than 75% appearing once. The sample was peripheral blood, taken on day 0 of MenACWY control vaccination. The receptors derive from an adult in good health.

V is TRBV11-3 and J is TRBJ2-3; D is possibly TRBD2 (5 bases). Germline CDR1 is SGHNT and CDR2 is YENEEA. CDR3 size: 14 residues. Trimming took 5 bases from V and 1 from J, leaving 10 bases between them. CDR3 DNA: TGTGCCAGCAGCCCCGACGGGGGCACAGATACGCAGTATTTT. Amino acid sequence: CASSPDGGTDTQYF.

The table lists this clone with a count of one. The chain links TRBV9 to TRBJ1-6, with TRBD1 as a possible D gene (5 bases). V was clipped by 0 bases and J by 6 bases, with 10 bases between them. The CDR3 extends over 15 amino acids. Germline lookup yields CDR1 SGDLS and CDR2 YYNGEE. The DNA for the CDR3 is TGTGCCAGCAGCGTAGAAGGGGCCCCTAATTCACCCCTCCACTTT. This translates into CASSVEGAPNSPLHF.

J is TRBJ2-1 and V is TRBV28, with D perhaps given as TRBD1 or TRBD2 (6 bases each). The germline V and J ends were trimmed by 8 bases and 3 bases, with 14 bases remaining between them. The CDR3 covers 14 residues. CDR1 is MDHEN, CDR2 SYDVKM, per germline. CDR3 DNA: TGTGCCAGCGAGGGGGACTCTTACTACAATGAGCAGTTCTTC. It encodes CASEGDSYYNEQFF.

The chain combines TRBV6-2 or TRBV6-3 with TRBJ2-3, with D possibly matching TRBD2 (5 bases). With 4 bases removed from V and 6 bases from J, the gap between germline ends came to 17 bases. There are 15 residues in the CDR3. CDR1 and CDR2 from the germline V gene are MNHEY and SVGEGT. The CDR3 DNA follows: TGTGCCAGCAGTTTGAGGCGAGGGCGGACGGATACGCAGTATTTT. The encoded protein is CASSLRRGRTDTQYF.

The chain recombines TRBV29-1 with TRBJ2-7; 12 bases are a match to TRBD2. The germline V gene encodes CDR1 SQVTM and CDR2 ANQGSEA. Trimming at V came to 3 bases and at J to 1 base, leaving 10 bases not matched to a gene. This CDR3 contains 17 residues. The CDR3 sequence: CSVEVWTSGIHSYEQYF. The CDR3 coding sequence is TGCAGCGTTGAGGTTTGGACTAGCGGGATACATTCCTACGAGCAGTACTTC.

The chain recombines TRBV10-3 with TRBJ1-2; possible D gene TRBD1, 6 bases. Per germline, CDR1 ENHRY and CDR2 SYGVKD. The CDR3 covers 13 residues. Trimming removed 8 bases from V and 8 bases from J, with 18 bases in between. The DNA for the CDR3 is TGTGCCATCCAGTGGAACAGGGACGAAGGCTACACCTTC. It specifies CAIQWNRDEGYTF.

The chain employs TRBV19 and TRBJ1-5; D is perhaps TRBD1 (5 bases). V was shortened by 5 bases and J by 5 bases, with 7 bases between the two germline ends. Germline CDR1 LNHDA, CDR2 SQIVND (reference sequence). The CDR3 extends over 12 amino acids. The DNA of the CDR3 is TGTGCCAGTAGTTGGGGCGATCAGCCCCAGCATTTT. This sequence encodes CASSWGDQPQHF.

V usage is TRBV5-1 and J usage is TRBJ1-3; D is uncertain. The germline CDR1 and CDR2 sequences are SGHRS and YFSETQ. V lost 1 base and J 0 bases, leaving 11 bases between the germline ends. The CDR3 has 16 amino acids. The CDR3 sequence is CASSLLTAGSGNTIYF. CDR3 DNA sequence: TGCGCCAGCAGCTTGTTAACGGCGGGCTCTGGAAACACCATATATTTT.

A few counts support this clone. The genes are TRBV29-1 and TRBJ2-1; D perhaps matches TRBD2 (6 bases). The V end was cut by 7 bases, the J end by 7 bases, with 20 bases between. Looked up from germline, CDR1 is SQVTM and CDR2 is ANQGSEA. The CDR3 consists of 14 residues. In DNA, the CDR3 is TGCAGCGGTGAGGGCTTCGACGGGGGAAATGAGCAGTTCTTC. Encoded protein: CSGEGFDGGNEQFF.

V and J are TRBV5-1 and TRBJ2-5; 7 nucleotides line up with TRBD2. Per germline, CDR1 SGHRS and CDR2 YFSETQ. V lost 4 bases to trimming and J lost 5 bases; unmatched junction nucleotides: 14. The CDR3 sequence is 16 residues long. DNA for the CDR3: TGCGCCAGCAGCCCGTCCGTGGGAGGGCCCTTGGAGACCCAGTACTTC. This gives the protein CASSPSVGGPLETQYF.

The chain combines TRBV7-9 with TRBJ1-3; D unresolved. CDR3 length: 14 residues. From germline, CDR1 is SEHNR and CDR2 FQNEAQ (reference sequence). V gave up 1 base and J gave up 0 bases, with 4 bases separating them. CDR3 nucleotide sequence: TGTGCCAGCAGCTTAGGAGGCTCTGGAAACACCATATATTTT. It translates to CASSLGGSGNTIYF.

The chain links TRBV2 to TRBJ2-1; 7 nucleotides match TRBD1. Per the germline V gene, CDR1 is SNHLY and CDR2 is FYNNEI. The CDR3 loop spans 12 amino acids. Germline trimming cut 7 bases from V and 9 bases from J; bases unmatched to any gene: 6. The CDR3 reads CASNIQGTEQFF. The DNA of the CDR3 is TGTGCCAGCAACATACAGGGGACTGAGCAGTTCTTC.

Here the CDR3 DNA reads TGCGCCAGCAGCTTGGGAGAAAAACTGTTTTTT. This translates into CASSLGEKLFF. The chain joins TRBV5-1 to TRBJ1-4; D is unclear. The CDR3 extends over 11 amino acids. Germline lookup yields CDR1 SGHRS and CDR2 YFSETQ. V gave up 0 bases and J gave up 8 bases, with 2 bases separating them.

This chain links TRBV7-2 with TRBJ2-7, with no clear D. The CDR3 has 15 residues. V lost 1 base to trimming and J lost 1 base, with 11 bases between them. The germline gives CDR1 SGHTA, CDR2 FQGNSA. The CDR3 bases are TGTGCCAGCAGCTTAGGAAGGCGGCGATCCTACGAGCAGTACTTC. Translating gives CASSLGRRRSYEQYF. Combining the CDR3 with reference TRBV7-2 and TRBJ2-7 gives the whole variable domain GAGVSQSPSNKVTEKGKDVELRCDPISGHTALYWYRQSLGQGLEFLIYFQGNSAPDKSGLPSDRFSAERTGGSVSTLTIQRTQQEDSAVYLCASSLGRRRSYEQYFGPGTRLTVT.

This chain joins TRBV10-3 and TRBJ2-7; TRBD2 might be the D (6 bases). Germline V lookup: CDR1 ENHRY, CDR2 SYGVKD. The CDR3 runs to 12 residues. The V end was cut by 6 bases, the J end by 6 bases, with 12 bases between. The CDR3 DNA reads as TGTGCCATCAGCTTCCAGGGAGGCGAGCAGTACTTC. This translates into CAISFQGGEQYF.

This chain links TRBV5-1 with TRBJ1-4; D unclear. Trimming shortened V by 5 bases and J by 7 bases, and 12 bases separated the two germline ends. This CDR3 comprises 13 residues. Germline CDR1 SGHRS, CDR2 YFSETQ. CDR3 bases: TGCGCCAGCAGTTCTTCTAGCGGTGAAAAACTGTTTTTT. It encodes CASSSSSGEKLFF.

The V call is TRBV6-5, the J call TRBJ2-7; D might be TRBD2 (5 bases). CDR1 is MNHEY, CDR2 SVGAGI, per germline. There are 13 residues in the CDR3. V lost 8 bases, J lost 7 bases, and 18 bases lay in between. For the CDR3, the DNA is TGTGCCAGCCGCACGGGGAGACTGGGTGAGCAGTACTTC. Residues: CASRTGRLGEQYF.

This clone is a singleton in its sample. The rearrangement uses TRBV10-3 and TRBJ1-5; a possible D gene is TRBD1 (5 bases). Trimming shortened V by 2 bases and J by 5 bases, and 10 bases separated the two germline ends. This CDR3 contains 14 residues. Germline loops: CDR1 ENHRY, CDR2 SYGVKD. In DNA, the CDR3 is TGTGCCATCAGTGAGCGGGGCTCGGATCAGCCCCAGCATTTT. This codes for CAISERGSDQPQHF.